Below, 17 T cell receptor beta chains from the same sample are listed, as sequenced in a study of blood T cell repertoires in COVID-19. Profiling relied on immunoSEQ multiplex PCR, and the TCRdb table lists in-frame clones only, not all of them. This table holds more than 90,000 clones, almost 95% found once. Sequences were obtained from peripheral blood. All receptors come from a man aged 45-65 years with active COVID-19.

Only one count was recorded for this clone. The V and J genes are TRBV18 and TRBJ1-3; D unresolved. Trimming left V 5 bases short and J 0 bases short, with 5 bases between. Looked up from germline, CDR1 is KGHSH and CDR2 is LQKENI. CDR3 size: 13 residues. This CDR3 reads CASSTASGNTIYF. CDR3 DNA: TGTGCCAGCTCAACAGCCTCTGGAAACACCATATATTTT.

The chain couples TRBV9 to TRBJ2-7, with a possible D match to TRBD2 (5 bases). The CDR3 length is 15 residues. V was cut by 3 bases and J by 4 bases, with 17 bases left in between. Germline assignment: CDR1 SGDLS and CDR2 YYNGEE. CDR3 in DNA: TGTGCCAGCAGCGCCGCCCTTGGGAGAGGTTACGAGCAGTACTTC. This gives the protein CASSAALGRGYEQYF.

A word on this clone: Sequence at one end of the junction differs from germline and may be a read error. V and J are TRBV28 and TRBJ2-7, with 8 bases matching TRBD2. In germline, CDR1 is MDHEN, CDR2 SYDVKM. The CDR3 is made up of 13 amino acids. The CDR3: CASSLPGGAYQSF. CDR3 nucleotide sequence: TGTGCCAGCAGTCTCCCCGGGGGGGCGTACCAGTCCTTC.

The V and J genes are TRBV30 and TRBJ2-2; D unclear. The CDR3 totals 11 residues. Germline assignment: CDR1 GTSNPN and CDR2 SVGIG (reference sequence). The V end was cut by 2 bases, the J end by 7 bases, with 5 bases between. The CDR3 nucleotides are TGTGCCTGGAGTACGGTCGGGGAGCTGTTTTTT. This gives the protein CAWSTVGELFF.

This clone was seen a single time. The chain carries TRBV10-3 and TRBJ1-1, with D possibly being TRBD1 (5 bases). The CDR3 totals 15 residues. CDR1 is ENHRY and CDR2 is SYGVKD in the germline V gene. V was cut by 6 bases and J by 6 bases, with 20 bases left in between. This CDR3 is CAISPGGSRPPEAFF. CDR3 in DNA: TGTGCCATCAGCCCGGGGGGAAGTAGGCCCCCTGAAGCTTTCTTT.

In DNA form, the CDR3 reads TGTGCCAGCAGTTCGACAGGGGTGCTGGACATTCAGTACTTC. Amino acids: CASSSTGVLDIQYF. The rearrangement links TRBV6-7 to TRBJ2-4; 8 nucleotides agree with TRBD1. TRBV6-7 is recorded as an ORF, its role being uncertain. The CDR3 extends over 14 amino acids. V shed 4 bases and J 8 bases; nucleotides not matched to a gene: 7.

This chain connects TRBV7-8 to TRBJ1-1; possible D gene TRBD1, 5 bases. The CDR3 has 14 amino acids. V was trimmed by 5 bases and J by 5 bases, leaving 15 bases between them. CDR1 and CDR2 from the germline V gene are SGHVS and FQNEAQ. CDR3: CASSIRVGGTEAFF. CDR3 coding DNA: TGTGCCAGCAGCATCAGGGTCGGGGGAACTGAAGCTTTCTTT.

V and J are TRBV19 and TRBJ1-1; D remains unclear. V dropped 5 bases and J dropped 1 base, with 8 bases sitting between them. CDR3 length equals 13 residues. Per the germline V gene, CDR1 is LNHDA and CDR2 is SQIVND (reference sequence). CDR3 loop: CASSATRNTEAFF. CDR3 bases: TGTGCCAGTAGTGCCACAAGGAACACTGAAGCTTTCTTT.

The rearrangement uses TRBV7-2 and TRBJ1-2, with 9 bases matching TRBD1. The CDR3 extends over 14 amino acids. Trimming cost V 2 bases and J 10 bases; bases outside gene matches: 8. CDR1 is SGHTA, CDR2 FQGNSA, per germline. CDR3 bases: TGTGCCAGCAGCTTAACGGGACAGGGACCATTCTACACCTTC. This gives the protein CASSLTGQGPFYTF.

V gene TRBV19 combines with J gene TRBJ1-5, with 8 bases identical to TRBD1. CDR1 LNHDA and CDR2 SQIVND come from the germline V gene (reference sequence). This CDR3 region has 17 residues. J was trimmed by 4 bases and V by 5 bases; bases with no gene match: 13. The CDR3 coding sequence is TGTGCCAGTAGTGGGGAAAGAGACAGGGGTTGGAATCAGCCCCAGCATTTT. It codes for CASSGERDRGWNQPQHF.

The genes are TRBV27 and TRBJ2-7, with 7 bases aligning to TRBD2. Unmatched junction bases numbered 5, after V lost 6 bases and J lost 3 bases. The length of the CDR3 is 13 residues. The germline CDR1 and CDR2 sequences are MNHEY and SMNVEV (reference sequence). CDR3 coding DNA: TGTGCCAGCAGAGAGCGGGGAGGCTACGAGCAGTACTTC. It specifies CASRERGGYEQYF.

V usage is TRBV6-5 and J usage is TRBJ1-2; D remains unclear. V was clipped by 2 bases and J by 8 bases, with 15 bases between them. Germline V CDR1 and CDR2: MNHEY, SVGAGI. The CDR3 spans 14 residues. This chain's CDR3 is CASSYAGGPSGYTF. The CDR3 DNA reads TGTGCCAGCAGTTACGCCGGCGGTCCCTCGGGCTACACCTTC.

V gene TRBV6-6 combines with J gene TRBJ1-6; 10 nucleotides match TRBD1. The CDR3 spans 14 residues. Germline CDR1 MNHNY, CDR2 SVGAGI (reference sequence). V lost 6 bases, J lost 5 bases, and 1 base stayed unmatched. The CDR3 protein is CASSGQGDNSPLHF. The DNA for the CDR3 is TGTGCCAGCAGCGGACAGGGGGATAATTCACCCCTCCACTTT.

The CDR3: CASSLGLASYNEQFF. The CDR3 region has the DNA TGCGCCAGCAGCCTGGGACTAGCGTCTTACAATGAGCAGTTCTTC. The rearrangement joins TRBV5-1 to TRBJ2-1; 10 bases match TRBD2. This CDR3 comprises 15 residues. Trimming at V came to 4 bases and at J to 4 bases, leaving 5 bases not matched to a gene. CDR1 and CDR2 from the germline V gene are SGHRS and YFSETQ. The full variable domain, rest sourced from reference TRBV5-1 and TRBJ2-1, is KAGVTQTPRYLIKTRGQQVTLSCSPISGHRSVSWYQQTPGQGLQFLFEYFSETQRNKGNFPGRFSGRQFSNSRSEMNVSTLELGDSALYLCASSLGLASYNEQFFGPGTRLTVL.

The chain links TRBV5-1 to TRBJ1-6; D gene ambiguous. V lost 0 bases and J lost 7, with 11 bases in between. CDR3 length: 15 residues. CDR1 is SGHRS and CDR2 is YFSETQ in the germline V gene. The CDR3 DNA follows: TGCGCCAGCAGCTTGGTGAGGGCGGAGAATTCACCCCTCCACTTT. This sequence encodes CASSLVRAENSPLHF. Complete variable domain (other parts from reference TRBV5-1 and TRBJ1-6): KAGVTQTPRYLIKTRGQQVTLSCSPISGHRSVSWYQQTPGQGLQFLFEYFSETQRNKGNFPGRFSGRQFSNSRSEMNVSTLELGDSALYLCASSLVRAENSPLHFGNGTRLTVT.

J is TRBJ1-1 and V is TRBV4-1; the D is unclear. The CDR3 loop spans 14 amino acids. The V gene's germline CDR1 is MGHRA and CDR2 YSYEKL. The V end was cut by 1 base, the J end by 1 base, with 7 bases between. This CDR3 reads CASSQVSWNTEAFF. The CDR3 DNA reads TGCGCCAGCAGCCAAGTTTCGTGGAACACTGAAGCTTTCTTT.

This sequence joins TRBV19 and TRBJ1-1; a weak D match, TRBD1 (5 bases). V lost 9 bases and J lost 3, with 14 bases in between. The CDR3 covers 13 residues. Per germline, CDR1 LNHDA and CDR2 SQIVND (reference sequence). The CDR3 loop reads CASQTVPYTEAFF. The CDR3 DNA is TGTGCCAGCCAGACAGTTCCGTACACTGAAGCTTTCTTT.